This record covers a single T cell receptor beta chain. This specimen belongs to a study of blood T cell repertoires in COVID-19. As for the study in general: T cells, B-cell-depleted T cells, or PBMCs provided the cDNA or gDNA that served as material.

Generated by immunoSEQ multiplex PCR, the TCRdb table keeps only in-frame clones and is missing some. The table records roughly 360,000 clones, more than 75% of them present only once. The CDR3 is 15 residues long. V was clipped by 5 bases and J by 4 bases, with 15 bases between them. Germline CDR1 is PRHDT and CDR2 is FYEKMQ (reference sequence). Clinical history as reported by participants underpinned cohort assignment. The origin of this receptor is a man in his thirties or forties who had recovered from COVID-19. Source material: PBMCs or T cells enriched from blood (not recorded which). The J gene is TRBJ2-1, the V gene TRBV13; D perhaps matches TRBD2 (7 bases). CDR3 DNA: TGTGCCAGCAGCCCCGCGGGGGCTCAATACAATGAGCAGTTCTTC. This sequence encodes CASSPAGAQYNEQFF.